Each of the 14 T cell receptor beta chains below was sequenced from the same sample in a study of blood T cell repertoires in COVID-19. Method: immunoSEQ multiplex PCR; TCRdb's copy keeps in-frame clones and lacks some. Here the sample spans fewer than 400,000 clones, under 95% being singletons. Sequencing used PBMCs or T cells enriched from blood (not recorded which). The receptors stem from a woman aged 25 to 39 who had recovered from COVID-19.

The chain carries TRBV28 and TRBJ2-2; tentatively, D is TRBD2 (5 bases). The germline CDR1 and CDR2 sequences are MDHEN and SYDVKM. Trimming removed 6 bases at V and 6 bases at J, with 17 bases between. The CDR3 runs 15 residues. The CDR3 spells CASRIALDYAGELFF. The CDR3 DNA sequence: TGTGCCAGCAGAATAGCGCTAGACTACGCCGGGGAGCTGTTTTTT. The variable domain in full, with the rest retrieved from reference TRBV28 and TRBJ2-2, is DVKVTQSSRYLVKRTGEKVFLECVQDMDHENMFWYRQDPGLGLRLIYFSYDVKMKEKGDIPEGYSVSREKKERFSLILESASTNQTSMYLCASRIALDYAGELFFGEGSRLTVL.

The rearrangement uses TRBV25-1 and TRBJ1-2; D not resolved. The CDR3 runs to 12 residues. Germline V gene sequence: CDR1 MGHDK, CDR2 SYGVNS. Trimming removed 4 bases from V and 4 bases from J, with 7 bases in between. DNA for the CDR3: TGTGCCAGCAGTGTTTCTAGCTATGGCTACACCTTC. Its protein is CASSVSSYGYTF.

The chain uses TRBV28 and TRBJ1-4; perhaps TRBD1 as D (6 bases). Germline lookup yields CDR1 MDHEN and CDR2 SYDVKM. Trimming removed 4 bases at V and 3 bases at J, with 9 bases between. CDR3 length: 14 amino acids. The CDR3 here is CASSSQGSNEKLFF. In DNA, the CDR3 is TGTGCCAGCAGTTCACAGGGATCTAATGAAAAACTGTTTTTT.

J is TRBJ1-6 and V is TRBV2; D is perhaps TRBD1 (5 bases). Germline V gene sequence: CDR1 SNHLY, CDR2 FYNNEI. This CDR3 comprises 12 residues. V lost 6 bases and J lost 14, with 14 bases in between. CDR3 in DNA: TGTGCCAGCAGCACAGGACCACAGGCCCTCCACTTT. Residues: CASSTGPQALHF.

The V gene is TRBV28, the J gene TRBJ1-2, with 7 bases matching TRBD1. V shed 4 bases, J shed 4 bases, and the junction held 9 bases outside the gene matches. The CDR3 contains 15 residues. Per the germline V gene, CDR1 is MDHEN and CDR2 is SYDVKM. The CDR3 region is CASSYPGTAGYGYTF. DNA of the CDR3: TGTGCCAGCAGTTATCCCGGGACAGCCGGCTATGGCTACACCTTC.

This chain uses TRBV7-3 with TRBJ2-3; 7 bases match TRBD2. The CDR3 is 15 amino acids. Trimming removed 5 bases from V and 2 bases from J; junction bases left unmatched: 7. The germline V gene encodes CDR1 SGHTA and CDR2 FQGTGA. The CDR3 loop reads CASSPRGGATDTQYF. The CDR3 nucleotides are TGTGCCAGCAGCCCACGCGGGGGAGCCACAGATACGCAGTATTTT.

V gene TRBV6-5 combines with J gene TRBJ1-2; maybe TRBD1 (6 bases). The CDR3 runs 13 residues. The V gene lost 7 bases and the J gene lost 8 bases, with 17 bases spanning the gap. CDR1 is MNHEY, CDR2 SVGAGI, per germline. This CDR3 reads CASTGGGVYGYTF. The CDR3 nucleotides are TGTGCCAGCACGGGAGGGGGGGTATACGGCTACACCTTC.

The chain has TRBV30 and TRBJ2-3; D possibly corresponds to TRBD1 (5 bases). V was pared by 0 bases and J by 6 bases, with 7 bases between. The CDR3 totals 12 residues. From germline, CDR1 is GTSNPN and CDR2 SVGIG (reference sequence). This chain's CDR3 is CAWSVQADTQYF. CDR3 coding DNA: TGTGCCTGGAGTGTACAGGCCGATACGCAGTATTTT.

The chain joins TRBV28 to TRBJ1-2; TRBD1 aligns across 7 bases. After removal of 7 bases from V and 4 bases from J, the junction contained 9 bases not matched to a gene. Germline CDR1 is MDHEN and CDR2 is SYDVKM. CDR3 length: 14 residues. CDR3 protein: CASTQTGPPYGYTF. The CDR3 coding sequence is TGTGCCAGCACTCAGACAGGGCCGCCCTATGGCTACACCTTC.

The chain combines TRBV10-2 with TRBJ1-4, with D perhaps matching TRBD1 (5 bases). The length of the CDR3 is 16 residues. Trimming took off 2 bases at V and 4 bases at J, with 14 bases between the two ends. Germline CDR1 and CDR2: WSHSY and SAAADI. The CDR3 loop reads CASSEPRGRGNEKLFF. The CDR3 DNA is TGCGCCAGCAGTGAGCCAAGGGGTAGGGGTAATGAAAAACTGTTTTTT.

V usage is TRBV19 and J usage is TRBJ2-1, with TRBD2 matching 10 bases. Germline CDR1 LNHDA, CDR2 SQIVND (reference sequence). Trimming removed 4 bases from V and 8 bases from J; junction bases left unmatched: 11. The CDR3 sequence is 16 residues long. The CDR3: CASSTLRLAGRDEQFF. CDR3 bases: TGTGCCAGTAGTACACTAAGACTAGCGGGTCGTGATGAGCAGTTCTTC.

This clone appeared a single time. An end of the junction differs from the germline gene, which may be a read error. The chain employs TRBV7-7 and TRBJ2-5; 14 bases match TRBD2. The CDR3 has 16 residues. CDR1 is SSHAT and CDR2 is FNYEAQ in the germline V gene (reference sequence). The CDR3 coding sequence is TGTGCTAGCAGTCTCGGACTAGCGGGGGGTGAAGAGACCCAGTACTTC. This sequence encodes CASSLGLAGGEETQYF.

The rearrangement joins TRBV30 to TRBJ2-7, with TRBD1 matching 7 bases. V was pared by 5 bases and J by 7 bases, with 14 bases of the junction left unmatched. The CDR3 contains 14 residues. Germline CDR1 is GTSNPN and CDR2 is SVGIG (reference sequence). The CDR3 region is CAWDRQAGGEEQYF. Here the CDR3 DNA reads TGTGCCTGGGACCGGCAGGCAGGGGGAGAGGAGCAGTACTTC.

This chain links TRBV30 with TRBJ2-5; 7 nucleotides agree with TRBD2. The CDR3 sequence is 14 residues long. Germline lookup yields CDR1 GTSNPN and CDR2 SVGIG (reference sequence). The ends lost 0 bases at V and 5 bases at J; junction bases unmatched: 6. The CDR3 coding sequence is TGTGCCTGGAGTGTGGCGGGGGTGTTGGAGACCCAGTACTTC. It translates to CAWSVAGVLETQYF. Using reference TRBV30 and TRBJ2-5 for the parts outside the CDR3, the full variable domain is SQTIHQWPATLVQPVGSPLSLECTVEGTSNPNLYWYRQAAGRGLQLLFYSVGIGQISSEVPQNLSASRPQDRQFILSSKKLLLSDSGFYLCAWSVAGVLETQYFGPGTRLLVL.